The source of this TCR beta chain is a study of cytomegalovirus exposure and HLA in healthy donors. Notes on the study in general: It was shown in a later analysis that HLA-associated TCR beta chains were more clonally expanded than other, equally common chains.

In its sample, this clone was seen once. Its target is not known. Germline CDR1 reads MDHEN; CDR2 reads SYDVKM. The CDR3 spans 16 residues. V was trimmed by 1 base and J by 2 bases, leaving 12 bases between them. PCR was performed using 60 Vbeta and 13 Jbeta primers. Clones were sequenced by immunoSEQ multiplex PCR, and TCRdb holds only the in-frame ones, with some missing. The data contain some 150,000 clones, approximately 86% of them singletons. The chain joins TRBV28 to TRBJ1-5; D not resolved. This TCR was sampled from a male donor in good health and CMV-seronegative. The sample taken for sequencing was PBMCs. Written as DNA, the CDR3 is TGTGCCAGCAGTTTATATGCCGGGTGGGGCAATCAGCCCCAGCATTTT. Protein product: CASSLYAGWGNQPQHF.